This T cell receptor beta chain came from a study of blood T cell repertoires in COVID-19. Study information: Samples representing acute and convalescent COVID-19 were sourced from the United States, Italy and Spain. Sources were T cells, B-cell-depleted T cells, or PBMCs; the material itself was cDNA or gDNA.

In its sample, this clone was seen a few times. In the source study's methods: Amplified reference gene primers provided the basis for estimating nucleated cell counts. Sequencing used immunoSEQ multiplex PCR; TCRdb keeps in-frame clones, though not all of them. V, J and clone size derive from that table, while D and trimming were established from the DNA sequence. The table shows tens of thousands of clones, with 75% to 85% occurring only once. The V end lost 2 bases, the J end lost 5 bases, and 10 bases lay between the germline ends. Germline V gene lookup returns CDR1 SEHNR and CDR2 FQNEAQ (reference sequence). The CDR3 covers 15 residues.

The sequence came from a woman aged 70-85 years with acute or convalescent COVID-19. The rearrangement links TRBV7-9 to TRBJ1-6; D uncertain. The sequencing input was peripheral blood. The CDR3 loop reads CASSLSGLNNSPLHF. The CDR3 DNA reads TGTGCCAGCAGCTTAAGCGGGCTTAATAATTCACCCCTCCACTTT. Looking up the rest from reference TRBV7-9 and TRBJ1-6 gives the full variable domain: DTGVSQNPRHKITKRGQNVTFRCDPISEHNRLYWYRQTLGQGPEFLTYFQNEAQLEKSRLLSDRFSAERPKGSFSTLEIQRTEQGDSAMYLCASSLSGLNNSPLHFGNGTRLTVT.